This record looks at one TCR beta chain sequence and its context. The sample originates from a study of blood T cell repertoires in COVID-19. Study information: T cells, B-cell-depleted T cells, or PBMCs supplied cDNA or gDNA.

As handled by the study authors: Nucleated cell counts were estimated from reference gene primer amplification. Data came from immunoSEQ multiplex PCR; TCRdb stores just in-frame clones and leaves some out. From that table come the V and J calls and clone size; the DNA was used to work out D and trimming. The sample lists around 160,000 clones; 80% were seen once. Participants were placed into cohorts based on the clinical history they reported. Cohort 3 recovery required two negative PCRs, clearance, or symptom resolution. V trimming: 3 bases; J trimming: 6 bases; junction bases outside the gene matches: 2. There are 13 residues in the CDR3. CDR1 and CDR2 from the germline V gene are SQVTM and ANQGSEA.

The chain has TRBV29-1 and TRBJ2-1; TRBD1 matches at 10 bases. The specimen sequenced was PBMCs or T cells enriched from blood (not recorded which). The clonotype comes from a woman aged 55-75 years who had recovered from COVID-19. CDR3 sequence reads: CSVERDRGNEQFF. The CDR3 DNA follows: TGCAGCGTTGAGAGGGACAGGGGCAATGAGCAGTTCTTC.